This is a list of T cell receptor beta chains from one sample in a study of blood T cell repertoires in COVID-19. Only in-frame clones appear in the TCRdb table, and some are missing; sequencing was by immunoSEQ multiplex PCR. Of 130,000 to 150,000 clones detected, approximately 88% appear once; the ten largest clones hold roughly 4.4%. The sample taken for sequencing was peripheral blood. These receptors were collected from a human donor in a cohort sampled during active COVID-19. The CDR3 runs from the conserved cysteine through the conserved F or W. The D gene is left open where the match is weak. Rows may omit the clone size; those that give it use once, few, many or a size class.

>TRBV28|-|-|TRBJ2-1
CASSCRGCEDNEQFF
TGTGCCAGCAGTTGCCGGGGTTGCGAGGACAATGAGCAGTTCTTC
>TRBV7-8|-|TRBD2|TRBJ2-4
CASSLRTSGRGGKNIQYF
TGTGCCAGCAGCCTCCGGACTAGCGGGAGGGGAGGCAAAAACATTCAGTACTTC
>TRBV20-1|-|-|TRBJ1-2
CSASRDIYTF
TGCAGTGCTAGTCGGGACATCTACACCTTC
>TRBV30|-|-|TRBJ1-1
CASLNTEAFF
TGTGCCTCCCTAAACACTGAAGCTTTCTTT
>TRBV18|-|-|TRBJ2-2
CASSPVGTPTGELFF
TGTGCCAGCTCACCAGTAGGGACACCCACCGGGGAGCTGTTTTTT
>TRBV14|-|-|TRBJ2-3
CASSQDRASKDTQYF
TGTGCCAGCAGCCAAGACAGGGCCTCCAAAGATACGCAGTATTTT
>TRBV4-1|-|-|TRBJ2-2
CASSQNTPGELFF
TGCGCCAGCAGCCAAAACACCCCCGGGGAGCTGTTTTTT
>TRBV7-6|-|TRBD2|TRBJ2-7
CASSRRASGVGYEQYF
TGTGCCAGCAGCCGCCGGGCTAGCGGGGTTGGGTACGAGCAGTACTTC
>TRBV7-2|-|-|TRBJ2-7
CASSLDPLGLADSYEQYF
TGTGCCAGCAGCTTAGACCCTCTGGGACTGGCCGATTCCTACGAGCAGTACTTC
>TRBV6-1|-|-|TRBJ2-1
CASSDRKSYNEQFF
TGTGCCAGCAGTGACAGGAAATCCTACAATGAGCAGTTCTTC
>TRBV13|-|TRBD2|TRBJ2-3
CASSEESGRVTDTQYF
TGTGCCAGCAGCGAAGAGAGCGGGAGGGTGACAGATACGCAGTATTTT
>TRBV11-2|-|TRBD2|TRBJ2-3
CASSLGLAADTQYF
TGTGCCAGCAGCTTGGGACTAGCGGCAGATACGCAGTATTTT
>TRBV5-4|once|TRBD2|TRBJ2-5
CASSNQAGVGETQYF
TGTGCCAGCAGCAACCAAGCGGGAGTGGGAGAGACCCAGTACTTC
>TRBV6-1|-|TRBD1|TRBJ1-2
CASSEAGKTGFGYTF
TGTGCCAGCAGTGAAGCCGGGAAGACAGGGTTTGGCTACACCTTC
>TRBV19|-|-|TRBJ1-2
CASSIVTGVYGYTF
TGTGCCAGTAGTATTGTGACAGGTGTCTATGGCTACACCTTC
>TRBV5-1|-|TRBD1|TRBJ1-2
CASSLGGTGMRGYTF
TGCGCCAGCAGCTTGGGAGGGACAGGGATGAGGGGCTACACCTTC
>TRBV7-9|-|TRBD1|TRBJ1-3
CASSTTRQGSSGNTIYF
TGTGCCAGCAGCACCACCCGACAGGGAAGCTCTGGAAACACCATATATTTT